The next 20 T cell receptor beta chains were all read from a single sample in a study of early T cells in non-severe SARS-CoV-2 infection. A single record per CDR3 protein comes from TCRdb applying MiXCR to the 5' RACE reads. Of 50,000 to 75,000 distinct CDR3 sequences listed, around 12% are singletons. Sequenced material: whole blood, taken at baseline. The receptors here all came from an adult who was a healthcare worker with PCR-confirmed SARS-CoV-2 infection or an uninfected control (not recorded which). The donor label of this sample is uncertain.

The chain recombines TRBV12-3 or TRBV12-4 with TRBJ1-1; TRBD1 might be the D (5 bases). The V and J ends lost 7 bases and 6 bases respectively, with 15 bases between them. The CDR3 loop spans 13 amino acids. CDR3 in DNA: TGTGCCAGCACCCAGGGCGGGGGGGCTGAAGCTTTCTTT. It is translated as CASTQGGGAEAFF.

This clonotype was seen only a few times. The rearrangement uses TRBV24-1 and TRBJ2-3; D not resolved. Trimming shortened V by 2 bases and J by 6 bases, and 8 bases separated the two germline ends. Looked up from germline, CDR1 is KGHDR and CDR2 is SFDVKD. This CDR3 is 13 amino acids long. The CDR3 reads CATSDSSRDTQYF. The CDR3 DNA is TGTGCCACCAGTGATTCCTCTAGGGATACGCAGTATTTT.

This clonotype was counted many times. The rearrangement links TRBV19 to TRBJ2-1; 9 nucleotides match TRBD1. The V and J ends lost 3 bases and 0 bases, in that order; junction bases with no gene match: 9. This CDR3 region has 18 residues. Germline values: CDR1 LNHDA, CDR2 SQIVND (reference sequence). The CDR3 DNA follows: TGTGCCAGTAGTATGCGAGGACAGGGGCTACCCTCCTACAATGAGCAGTTCTTC. It codes for CASSMRGQGLPSYNEQFF.

The CDR3 nucleotides read TGTGCCAGCAGTGCCTTCGACCGGGTCCACGAGCAGTACGTC. Translating gives CASSAFDRVHEQYV. The rearrangement uses TRBV6-4 and TRBJ2-7; D is uncertain. Trimming pared 4 bases from V and 5 bases from J, leaving 15 bases between. Germline loops: CDR1 MRHNA, CDR2 SNTAGT. The CDR3 extends over 14 amino acids.

This clonotype was observed a handful of times. The chain uses TRBV25-1 and TRBJ1-5; D gene unclear. The CDR3 totals 15 residues. V shed 4 bases and J shed 2 bases, with 12 bases lying between them. Germline V gene data show CDR1 as MGHDK and CDR2 as SYGVNS. CDR3 protein: CASSGVAEGNQPQHF. In DNA form, the CDR3 reads TGTGCCAGCAGTGGGGTCGCCGAGGGCAATCAGCCCCAGCATTTT.

This clonotype was seen once. V and J are TRBV4-1 and TRBJ2-4; TRBD2 agrees at 15 bases. This CDR3 is built from 17 residues. Germline V CDR1 and CDR2: MGHRA, YSYEKL. V was pared by 5 bases and J by 2 bases, with 4 bases of the junction left unmatched. The CDR3 region is CASSIGLAGGPKNIQYF. The CDR3 DNA follows: TGCGCCAGCAGCATAGGACTAGCGGGGGGGCCCAAAAACATTCAGTACTTC.

This clonotype was seen ten or more times. The genes are TRBV18 and TRBJ2-2; TRBD1 matches at 7 bases. The CDR3 has 16 amino acids. Trimming cost V 1 base and J 0 bases; bases outside gene matches: 2. Germline CDR1 and CDR2: KGHSH and LQKENI. CDR3 protein: CASSPRTGSNTGELFF. CDR3 nucleotide sequence: TGTGCCAGCTCACCACGGACAGGATCGAACACCGGGGAGCTGTTTTTT.

Only a few counts were recorded for this clonotype. The genes are TRBV2 and TRBJ1-4; D is perhaps TRBD1 (5 bases). Looked up from germline, CDR1 is SNHLY and CDR2 is FYNNEI. This CDR3 is built from 14 residues. V was clipped by 4 bases and J by 7 bases, with 13 bases between them. CDR3 in amino acids: CASSGDSVGEKLFF. In nucleotides, the CDR3 is TGTGCCAGCAGTGGAGACAGCGTAGGTGAAAAACTGTTTTTT. Full variable domain (missing parts from reference TRBV2 and TRBJ1-4): EPEVTQTPSHQVTQMGQEVILRCVPISNHLYFYWYRQILGQKVEFLVSFYNNEISEKSEIFDDQFSVERPDGSNFTLKIRSTKLEDSAMYFCASSGDSVGEKLFFGSGTQLSVL.

This clonotype has only a few counts. The rearrangement uses TRBV7-2 and TRBJ2-2, with TRBD2 matching over 10 bases. The CDR3 totals 17 residues. J gave up 4 bases and V 0 bases, and 5 bases lay outside the gene matches. Germline CDR1 is SGHTA and CDR2 is FQGNSA. CDR3 sequence reads: CASSLASGGTGTGELFF. The DNA of the CDR3 is TGTGCCAGCAGCTTAGCTAGCGGGGGGACCGGCACCGGGGAGCTGTTTTTT.

This clonotype appeared a few times. This sequence joins TRBV7-2 and TRBJ2-5; 9 bases are a match to TRBD2. This CDR3 is 17 amino acids long. CDR1 SGHTA and CDR2 FQGNSA come from the germline V gene. V trimming: 2 bases; J trimming: 0 bases; junction bases outside the gene matches: 7. CDR3 region: CASSLSGTSQYQETQYF. CDR3 DNA sequence: TGTGCCAGCAGCTTAAGTGGGACTAGCCAGTACCAAGAGACCCAGTACTTC.

This sequence joins TRBV15 and TRBJ2-5; tentative D call: TRBD2 (6 bases). V gave up 2 bases and J gave up 2 bases, with 12 bases separating them. From germline, CDR1 is LNHNV and CDR2 YYDKDF (reference sequence). The CDR3 is 15 amino acids. CDR3 sequence reads: CATSRIIADQETQYF. The CDR3 DNA sequence: TGTGCCACCAGCAGAATTATAGCGGATCAAGAGACCCAGTACTTC.

This chain uses TRBV12-3 or TRBV12-4 with TRBJ1-3; D unclear. This CDR3 has 16 amino acids. Deletions cut 6 bases from V and 2 bases from J, with 17 bases between. The CDR3 region is CASSRTGLGPGNTIYF. The CDR3 region has the DNA TGTGCCAGCAGCCGTACCGGGCTCGGGCCTGGAAACACCATATATTTT.

This clonotype was counted a few times. The chain uses TRBV4-1 and TRBJ1-2; D not resolved. The V and J ends lost 0 bases and 3 bases respectively, with 5 bases between them. CDR1 is MGHRA, CDR2 YSYEKL, per germline. CDR3 size: 13 residues. CDR3 coding DNA: TGCGCCAGCAGCCAAGATAGGGACTATGGCTACACCTTC. Protein: CASSQDRDYGYTF.

This clonotype was counted only a few times. In nucleotides, the CDR3 is TGTGCCAGCAGTTACCCCGGGGGGCTCTCCCCCACAGATACGCAGTATTTT. Protein product: CASSYPGGLSPTDTQYF. The chain is built from TRBV6-6 and TRBJ2-3; D possibly corresponds to TRBD2 (7 bases). V lost 2 bases and J lost 2, with 17 bases in between. The germline V gene has CDR1 MNHNY and CDR2 SVGAGI (reference sequence). This CDR3 is built from 17 residues.

This clonotype occurred a few times. The chain couples TRBV29-1 to TRBJ2-1; D call uncertain. Trimming stripped 4 bases from V and 8 bases from J, with 15 bases between. From germline, CDR1 is SQVTM and CDR2 ANQGSEA. The CDR3 sequence is 13 residues long. For the CDR3, the DNA is TGCAGCGTTGGCGAGACGCTAAATGATGAGCAGTTCTTC. The encoded protein is CSVGETLNDEQFF.

This clonotype was seen more than once but under ten times. The rearrangement uses TRBV20-1 and TRBJ2-3, with no clear D. Germline V gene sequence: CDR1 DFQATT, CDR2 SNEGSKA (reference sequence). V dropped 8 bases and J dropped 2 bases, with 14 bases sitting between them. The CDR3 consists of 13 residues. The CDR3 DNA follows: TGCAGTCCCCCTGATACCACCACAGATACGCAGTATTTT. Translation gives CSPPDTTTDTQYF.

This clonotype was seen a handful of times. The V and J genes are TRBV11-2 and TRBJ2-5; 9 nucleotides agree with TRBD2. From germline, CDR1 is SGHAT and CDR2 FQNNGV. Trimming cost V 4 bases and J 1 base; bases outside gene matches: 4. The CDR3 consists of 15 residues. The CDR3 is CASSSGLAPQETQYF. CDR3 DNA sequence: TGTGCCAGCAGCTCCGGACTAGCGCCCCAAGAGACCCAGTACTTC.

V gene TRBV5-1 combines with J gene TRBJ1-4; D possibly corresponds to TRBD1 (6 bases). V lost 1 base and J lost 10, with 17 bases in between. CDR1 SGHRS and CDR2 YFSETQ come from the germline V gene. The CDR3 sequence is 15 residues long. This CDR3 reads CASSLRDTRNGKLFF. CDR3 bases: TGCGCCAGCAGCTTGAGGGACACAAGGAACGGAAAACTGTTTTTT.

The rearrangement uses TRBV15 and TRBJ1-1; 9 positions agree with TRBD1. CDR1 is LNHNV, CDR2 YYDKDF, per germline (reference sequence). Trimming cost V 5 bases and J 4 bases; bases outside gene matches: 8. The CDR3 runs 15 residues. CDR3 nucleotides: TGTGCCACCAGCGTCAGGACAGGGGATACCACTGAAGCTTTCTTT. Translation: CATSVRTGDTTEAFF.

This clonotype was detected many times. V and J are TRBV5-1 and TRBJ2-3; D is unresolved. Germline V gene data show CDR1 as SGHRS and CDR2 as YFSETQ. Trimming left V 5 bases short and J 2 bases short, with 12 bases between. There are 14 residues in the CDR3. The chain's CDR3 is CASRVVVYTDTQYF. The CDR3 nucleotides are TGCGCCAGCAGGGTCGTTGTTTACACAGATACGCAGTATTTT.